This T cell receptor beta chain came from a study of cytomegalovirus exposure and HLA in healthy donors. Study-wide results and limits: Many donors shared some public TCRs, even though most TCR sequences were rare.

Only in-frame clones appear in the TCRdb table, and some are missing; sequencing was by immunoSEQ multiplex PCR. The data contain fewer than 200,000 clones, about 95% of them singletons. About this clone itself: Its antigen is not identified.

This receptor was obtained from a woman aged 18-29 years in good health and CMV-seronegative. Sequencing was done on a sample of PBMCs.

The CDR3 loop is CASSRAGGSYEQYF. The CDR3 coding sequence is TGTGCCAGCAGCCGAGCAGGGGGCTCCTACGAGCAGTACTTC. The rearrangement links TRBV7-2 to TRBJ2-7; 7 positions match TRBD1. CDR3 length equals 14 residues. Looked up from germline, CDR1 is SGHTA and CDR2 is FQGNSA. Germline trimming cut 5 bases from V and 0 bases from J; bases unmatched to any gene: 4.